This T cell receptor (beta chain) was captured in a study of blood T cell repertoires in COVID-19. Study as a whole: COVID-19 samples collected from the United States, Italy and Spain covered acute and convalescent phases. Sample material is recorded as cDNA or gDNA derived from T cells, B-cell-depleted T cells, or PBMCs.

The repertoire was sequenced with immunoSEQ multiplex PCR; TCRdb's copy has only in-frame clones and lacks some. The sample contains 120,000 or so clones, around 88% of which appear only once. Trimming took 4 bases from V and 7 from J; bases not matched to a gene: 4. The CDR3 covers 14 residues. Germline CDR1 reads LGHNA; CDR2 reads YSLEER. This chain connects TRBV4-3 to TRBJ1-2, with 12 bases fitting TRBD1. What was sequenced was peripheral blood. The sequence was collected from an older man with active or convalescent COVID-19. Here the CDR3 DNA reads TGCGCCAGCAGCCCGCCGGGACAGGGGGCTGGCTACACCTTC. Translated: CASSPPGQGAGYTF.